This passage covers 27 T cell receptor beta chains from one sample sequenced in a study of technical replicates of blood from several donors. Here immunoSEQ multiplex PCR was the method, and the copy in TCRdb shows in-frame clones only, minus some. The sample shows 85,000 to 100,000 clones, approximately 94% of them seen only once. The material sequenced was T cells isolated from PBMCs. The receptor source for this set is a human donor in good health.

This sequence joins TRBV5-1 and TRBJ2-7, with 8 bases identical to TRBD2. Germline CDR1 is SGHRS and CDR2 is YFSETQ. This CDR3 is 14 amino acids long. Trimming removed 0 bases from V and 3 bases from J; junction bases left unmatched: 2. CDR3 sequence reads: CASSLESGSYEQYF. CDR3 in DNA: TGCGCCAGCAGCTTGGAGAGCGGGAGCTACGAGCAGTACTTC.

The rearrangement uses TRBV7-8 and TRBJ2-1; 7 positions match TRBD2. The CDR3 is 17 residues long. Germline V gene lookup returns CDR1 SGHVS and CDR2 FQNEAQ. V shed 4 bases and J 0 bases; nucleotides not matched to a gene: 9. CDR3 DNA sequence: TGTGCCAGCAGCTCGACTAGCTCCGTGAGCTCCTACAATGAGCAGTTCTTC. Encoded protein: CASSSTSSVSSYNEQFF.

This rearrangement joins TRBV18 to TRBJ2-7; 10 bases are a match to TRBD1. Trimming at V came to 6 bases and at J to 6 bases, leaving 8 bases not matched to a gene. From germline, CDR1 is KGHSH and CDR2 LQKENI. CDR3 length equals 14 residues. CDR3 DNA: TGTGCCAGCTCGGAAGACAGGGGGCTGGTCGAGCAGTACTTC. Its translation: CASSEDRGLVEQYF.

The chain combines TRBV6-4 with TRBJ1-1, with 11 bases lining up with TRBD1. V was pared by 7 bases and J by 5 bases, with 9 bases of the junction left unmatched. CDR1 and CDR2 (germline): MRHNA, SNTAGT. The CDR3 covers 15 residues. CDR3 coding DNA: TGTGCCAGCACCATGGACAGGGGGCAGGGAACTGAAGCTTTCTTT. Protein sequence: CASTMDRGQGTEAFF.

J is TRBJ1-1 and V is TRBV27; 9 nucleotides align to TRBD1. J lost 2 bases, V lost 7 bases, and 11 bases had no gene match. Germline values: CDR1 MNHEY, CDR2 SMNVEV (reference sequence). CDR3 length: 16 residues. CDR3 in amino acids: CASTSGTGSLNTEAFF. CDR3 sequence (DNA): TGTGCCAGCACCTCCGGGACAGGGAGCTTAAACACTGAAGCTTTCTTT.

This sequence joins TRBV19 and TRBJ1-5; D is possibly TRBD1 (5 bases). Per the germline V gene, CDR1 is LNHDA and CDR2 is SQIVND (reference sequence). CDR3 length: 13 amino acids. Trimming removed 9 bases from V and 6 bases from J, with 15 bases in between. CDR3 amino acids: CASTGGYGQPQHF. Here the CDR3 DNA reads TGTGCCAGCACGGGGGGTTACGGTCAGCCCCAGCATTTT.

This chain links TRBV9 with TRBJ2-1, with TRBD2 identical over 9 bases. The germline gives CDR1 SGDLS, CDR2 YYNGEE. The CDR3 has 15 residues. V gave up 4 bases and J gave up 4 bases; unmatched junction bases: 6. Here the CDR3 reads CASSPQRGAYNEQFF. The CDR3 DNA reads TGTGCCAGCAGCCCACAGCGGGGGGCTTACAATGAGCAGTTCTTC.

V gene TRBV10-2 combines with J gene TRBJ2-1; 9 bases agree with TRBD1. The CDR3 has 14 residues. CDR1 is WSHSY and CDR2 is SAAADI in the germline V gene. The V segment lost 8 bases and the J segment 4 bases; nucleotides outside the gene matches: 6. The CDR3 loop is CASQDRGIYNEQFF. The DNA of the CDR3 is TGCGCCAGCCAGGACAGGGGAATATACAATGAGCAGTTCTTC.

The gene calls are TRBV5-1 and TRBJ1-5; D call uncertain. V was cut by 2 bases and J by 5 bases, with 8 bases left in between. The CDR3 is 13 amino acids. Germline lookup yields CDR1 SGHRS and CDR2 YFSETQ. The CDR3 sequence is CASSFGIDQPQHF. The CDR3 DNA follows: TGCGCCAGCAGCTTCGGGATTGATCAGCCCCAGCATTTT.

The chain couples TRBV5-1 to TRBJ2-1; TRBD2 aligns across 9 bases. The CDR3 length is 15 residues. With 2 bases clipped from V and 7 bases from J, the junction kept 7 bases outside the gene matches. Germline CDR1 is SGHRS and CDR2 is YFSETQ. The chain's CDR3 is CASSFWREGRNEQFF. For the CDR3, the DNA is TGCGCCAGCAGCTTCTGGCGGGAGGGCCGGAATGAGCAGTTCTTC.

The chain couples TRBV19 to TRBJ2-2; 8 bases align to TRBD2. The CDR3 loop spans 18 amino acids. Per the germline V gene, CDR1 is LNHDA and CDR2 is SQIVND (reference sequence). The V gene end was trimmed by 5 bases and the J gene end by 5 bases; junction bases not matched to a gene: 16. DNA of the CDR3: TGTGCCAGTAGTGCCCCCCAAGCGAATAGCGGGGTTACCGGGGAGCTGTTTTTT. It specifies CASSAPQANSGVTGELFF.

This rearrangement joins TRBV6-5 to TRBJ1-2; TRBD1 agrees at 7 bases. This CDR3 is built from 13 residues. V dropped 5 bases and J dropped 10; count of bases not matched to a gene: 10. Germline V lookup: CDR1 MNHEY, CDR2 SVGAGI. The CDR3 protein is CASSLGDRRLYTF. The CDR3 DNA follows: TGTGCCAGCAGTCTCGGGGACAGACGACTCTACACCTTC.

This clone was recorded only once. V and J are TRBV19 and TRBJ1-1; TRBD1 matches 7 bases. The CDR3 length is 15 residues. Germline V CDR1 and CDR2: LNHDA, SQIVND (reference sequence). The V gene end was trimmed by 6 bases and the J gene end by 3 bases; junction bases not matched to a gene: 10. The CDR3 spells CASSPIDRDYTEAFF. CDR3 in DNA: TGTGCCAGTAGCCCTATCGACAGGGACTACACTGAAGCTTTCTTT.

This chain links TRBV7-9 with TRBJ2-7, with D tentatively TRBD2 (6 bases). Trimming took 4 bases from V and 3 from J, leaving 19 bases between them. Germline V gene data show CDR1 as SEHNR and CDR2 as FQNEAQ (reference sequence). The CDR3 is 16 amino acids. Here the CDR3 DNA reads TGTGCCAGCAGCTCTAACCCTGCTAGCGAAAACTACGAGCAGTACTTC. Its translation is CASSSNPASENYEQYF. Filled out from reference TRBV7-9 and TRBJ2-7, the complete variable domain reads DTGVSQNPRHKITKRGQNVTFRCDPISEHNRLYWYRQTLGQGPEFLTYFQNEAQLEKSRLLSDRFSAERPKGSFSTLEIQRTEQGDSAMYLCASSSNPASENYEQYFGPGTRLTVT.

This clone was observed a handful of times. V usage is TRBV18 and J usage is TRBJ1-1, with D possibly being TRBD1 (6 bases). The CDR3 has 15 residues. The V end was cut by 2 bases, the J end by 1 base, with 11 bases between. From germline, CDR1 is KGHSH and CDR2 LQKENI. The CDR3 nucleotides read TGTGCCAGCTCACCAATCCGGACAGCGAACACTGAAGCTTTCTTT. Residues: CASSPIRTANTEAFF.

This clone was seen just once. At the DNA level, this CDR3 is encoded by other sequences in the same sample as well. V usage is TRBV7-9 and J usage is TRBJ2-7; D ambiguous. The CDR3 loop spans 11 amino acids. The V end lost 5 bases, the J end lost 2 bases, and 4 bases lay between the germline ends. Germline V gene lookup returns CDR1 SEHNR and CDR2 FQNEAQ (reference sequence). For the CDR3, the DNA is TGTGCCAGCAGCCCAGCCTACGAGCAGTACTTC. Translating gives CASSPAYEQYF.

The chain links TRBV27 to TRBJ2-7; 7 nucleotides match TRBD1. Germline values: CDR1 MNHEY, CDR2 SMNVEV (reference sequence). V shed 5 bases, J shed 3 bases, and the junction held 7 bases outside the gene matches. This CDR3 is 14 amino acids long. The CDR3 region is CASSRQGVYYEQYF. DNA of the CDR3: TGTGCCAGCAGTCGACAGGGCGTTTACTACGAGCAGTACTTC.

Remarks on this clone: The sample contains more than one DNA sequence encoding this CDR3. This sequence joins TRBV5-1 and TRBJ1-2, with TRBD1 matching over 8 bases. With 0 bases clipped from V and 3 bases from J, the junction kept 4 bases outside the gene matches. This CDR3 comprises 15 residues. The germline V gene encodes CDR1 SGHRS and CDR2 YFSETQ. The CDR3 DNA reads TGCGCCAGCAGCTTGGGACAGGGGAGGGACTATGGCTACACCTTC. This codes for CASSLGQGRDYGYTF.

The CDR3 is CAWSVSAEGSQYF. The CDR3 bases are TGTGCCTGGAGTGTATCGGCGGAAGGATCGCAGTATTTT. The J gene is TRBJ2-3, the V gene TRBV30; D remains ambiguous. The CDR3 totals 13 residues. Germline V gene sequence: CDR1 GTSNPN, CDR2 SVGIG (reference sequence). Trimming removed 0 bases from V and 10 bases from J, with 14 bases in between.

The chain is built from TRBV5-6 and TRBJ2-7, with 8 bases aligning to TRBD1. From germline, CDR1 is SGHDT and CDR2 YYEEEE. The CDR3 consists of 16 residues. Germline trimming cut 2 bases from V and 5 bases from J; bases unmatched to any gene: 12. The CDR3 sequence: CASSLFLLAGGDEQYF. As DNA, the CDR3 is TGTGCCAGCAGCTTATTTCTCTTGGCAGGGGGCGACGAGCAGTACTTC. The variable domain in full, with the rest retrieved from reference TRBV5-6 and TRBJ2-7, is DAGVTQSPTHLIKTRGQQVTLRCSPKSGHDTVSWYQQALGQGPQFIFQYYEEEERQRGNFPDRFSGHQFPNYSSELNVNALLLGDSALYLCASSLFLLAGGDEQYFGPGTRLTVT.

The chain carries TRBV19 and TRBJ1-2; the D is unclear. V was trimmed by 9 bases and J by 5 bases, leaving 16 bases between them. Germline CDR1 LNHDA, CDR2 SQIVND (reference sequence). The CDR3 totals 13 residues. The CDR3 loop is CARIGPLDYGYTF. The DNA for the CDR3 is TGTGCCAGGATCGGTCCTCTCGATTATGGCTACACCTTC.

The CDR3 reads CASGNLAIETQYF. In DNA form, the CDR3 reads TGTGCCAGCGGCAATCTAGCCATCGAGACCCAGTACTTC. The chain combines TRBV28 with TRBJ2-5, with D possibly TRBD2 on 5 matching bases. V lost 8 bases to trimming and J lost 5 bases, with 15 bases between them. This CDR3 is 13 amino acids long. Germline V CDR1 and CDR2: MDHEN, SYDVKM.

This chain joins TRBV7-2 and TRBJ1-3; D possibly corresponds to TRBD1 (6 bases). In germline, CDR1 is SGHTA, CDR2 FQGNSA. Trimming removed 4 bases from V and 0 bases from J, with 7 bases in between. The CDR3 totals 14 residues. The CDR3 is CASSSTGSGNTIYF. CDR3 nucleotides: TGTGCCAGCAGCTCGACAGGCTCTGGAAACACCATATATTTT.

The J gene is TRBJ2-3, the V gene TRBV4-1; 10 nucleotides align to TRBD2. J gave up 2 bases and V 4 bases, and 12 bases lay outside the gene matches. This CDR3 is 18 amino acids long. Per germline, CDR1 MGHRA and CDR2 YSYEKL. The CDR3 loop is CASSPRSGGPQFTDTQYF. The CDR3 DNA follows: TGCGCCAGCAGCCCCCGTAGCGGGGGGCCACAGTTCACAGATACGCAGTATTTT.

V and J are TRBV10-3 and TRBJ2-2; D is unclear. V was cut by 11 bases and J by 1 base, with 8 bases left in between. CDR3 length: 12 amino acids. Germline CDR1 is ENHRY and CDR2 is SYGVKD. CDR3 bases: TGTGCCTTTCGTAGGAACACCGGGGAGCTGTTTTTT. This gives the protein CAFRRNTGELFF.

The CDR3 loop reads CASSIRLAGVETQYF. The CDR3 region has the DNA TGTGCCAGCAGCATAAGACTAGCGGGGGTGGAGACCCAGTACTTC. This sequence joins TRBV11-3 and TRBJ2-5; 12 nucleotides line up with TRBD2. V was clipped by 5 bases and J by 5 bases; unmatched bases: 6. The CDR3 consists of 15 residues. The germline gives CDR1 SGHNT, CDR2 YENEEA.

This clone occurred once. V usage is TRBV5-6 and J usage is TRBJ2-3, with TRBD2 matching 8 bases. The J segment lost 4 bases and the V segment lost 5 bases, leaving 6 bases of the junction unmatched. CDR3 length equals 14 residues. Germline assignment: CDR1 SGHDT and CDR2 YYEEEE. The CDR3 DNA reads as TGTGCCAGCAGTGGAGCGGGGGATTCAGATACGCAGTATTTT. Amino acids: CASSGAGDSDTQYF.